A selection of T cell receptor beta chains follows, all from one sample in a study of CD8 T cells in ankylosing spondylitis. TCRdb re-called the 5' RACE reads through MiXCR, storing one row per CDR3 protein. The sample lists 150,000 to 200,000 distinct CDR3 sequences, roughly a third occurring once. Sequencing was carried out using synovial fluid, either unsorted or a sorted T cell fraction (not recorded which). These receptors were taken from a male donor with ankylosing spondylitis. Each CDR3 is given with its conserved first and last residue. Fields, in order: V gene, J gene, clone size, CDR3 protein. Clone size is not always given. Where it is, it says once, few, many or a class for expanded clones.

v_gene: TRBV9
j_gene: TRBJ2-7
abundance: -
CDR3aa: CASSVAPSGSYEQYF

v_gene: TRBV12-3/TRBV12-4
j_gene: TRBJ1-5
abundance: -
CDR3aa: CASSWQGTNQPQHF

v_gene: TRBV29-1
j_gene: TRBJ2-7
abundance: -
CDR3aa: CSVEGASGLHYEQYF

v_gene: TRBV20-1
j_gene: TRBJ1-1
abundance: -
CDR3aa: CSGVADRVSLPEAFF

v_gene: TRBV7-2
j_gene: TRBJ1-2
abundance: many
CDR3aa: CASSQQGGDYGYTF

v_gene: TRBV20-1
j_gene: TRBJ1-3
abundance: few
CDR3aa: CSVLGNSGNTIYF

v_gene: TRBV3-1
j_gene: TRBJ1-1
abundance: -
CDR3aa: CASSLLARENTEAFF

v_gene: TRBV7-8
j_gene: TRBJ2-6
abundance: many
CDR3aa: CASSLEGAGANVLTF

v_gene: TRBV4-1
j_gene: TRBJ2-3
abundance: many
CDR3aa: CASSPTTDTQYF

v_gene: TRBV9
j_gene: TRBJ1-4
abundance: -
CDR3aa: CASSVGRAAPNEKLFF

v_gene: TRBV29-1
j_gene: TRBJ2-3
abundance: -
CDR3aa: CSVGPRTDTQYF

v_gene: TRBV12-3/TRBV12-4
j_gene: TRBJ1-1
abundance: few
CDR3aa: CASSIQSSNTEAFF

v_gene: TRBV12-3/TRBV12-4
j_gene: TRBJ1-6
abundance: -
CDR3aa: CASHGGNSPLHF

v_gene: TRBV5-1
j_gene: TRBJ2-1
abundance: -
CDR3aa: CASSPGVAGNEQFF

v_gene: TRBV2
j_gene: TRBJ2-5
abundance: many
CDR3aa: CASKSRGAGETQYF

v_gene: TRBV11-2
j_gene: TRBJ2-7
abundance: many
CDR3aa: CASSLERDGPYEQYF

v_gene: TRBV19
j_gene: TRBJ1-5
abundance: few
CDR3aa: CASSPRGGSNQPQHF

v_gene: TRBV29-1
j_gene: TRBJ2-1
abundance: once
CDR3aa: CSVEWQYNEQFF

v_gene: TRBV20-1
j_gene: TRBJ1-2
abundance: -
CDR3aa: CSANSPRGYTF

v_gene: TRBV3-1
j_gene: TRBJ1-6
abundance: -
CDR3aa: CASSPVGNSVSSPLHF

v_gene: TRBV2
j_gene: TRBJ2-5
abundance: -
CDR3aa: CASSDGQGTETQYF

v_gene: TRBV7-2
j_gene: TRBJ2-1
abundance: -
CDR3aa: CASSLTGSNEQFF

v_gene: TRBV7-9
j_gene: TRBJ2-1
abundance: -
CDR3aa: CASSLAGGKDEQFF

v_gene: TRBV4-1
j_gene: TRBJ1-1
abundance: -
CDR3aa: CASSQEAGRGTEAFF

v_gene: TRBV24-1
j_gene: TRBJ2-5
abundance: -
CDR3aa: CATSDPTSGRVSQYF

v_gene: TRBV5-1
j_gene: TRBJ1-6
abundance: -
CDR3aa: CASSLGQGFNSPLHF

v_gene: TRBV9
j_gene: TRBJ2-5
abundance: -
CDR3aa: CASSVGAEQTQYF

v_gene: TRBV6-1
j_gene: TRBJ2-3
abundance: -
CDR3aa: CASTKGESPWEEQYF

v_gene: TRBV27
j_gene: TRBJ2-1
abundance: few
CDR3aa: CASSLLDRDLNEQFF

v_gene: TRBV5-5
j_gene: TRBJ1-5
abundance: -
CDR3aa: CASSLGLQTPQEPQHF

v_gene: TRBV20-1
j_gene: TRBJ2-7
abundance: -
CDR3aa: CSARGGEGDRVGEQYF

v_gene: TRBV27
j_gene: TRBJ2-3
abundance: -
CDR3aa: CASSLWGGAGGPTDTQYF

v_gene: TRBV20-1
j_gene: TRBJ1-5
abundance: many
CDR3aa: CSARPGGQGPEQPQHF

v_gene: TRBV30
j_gene: TRBJ2-1
abundance: -
CDR3aa: CAWSWRGLRNEQFF

v_gene: TRBV12-3/TRBV12-4
j_gene: TRBJ1-1
abundance: many
CDR3aa: CASSLKENTEAFF

v_gene: TRBV5-1
j_gene: TRBJ2-1
abundance: many
CDR3aa: CASASGTSGGEQFF

v_gene: TRBV28
j_gene: TRBJ1-5
abundance: few
CDR3aa: CASSRAWGLTGHSNQPQHF

v_gene: TRBV6-2/TRBV6-3
j_gene: TRBJ2-1
abundance: -
CDR3aa: CASRETREQFF

v_gene: TRBV20-1
j_gene: TRBJ1-4
abundance: -
CDR3aa: CSASNVGGQANEKLFF

v_gene: TRBV12-3/TRBV12-4
j_gene: TRBJ2-3
abundance: -
CDR3aa: CASSYQGVADTQYF

v_gene: TRBV11-2
j_gene: TRBJ2-2
abundance: -
CDR3aa: CASSLAGLGTGELFF

v_gene: TRBV20-1
j_gene: TRBJ2-5
abundance: -
CDR3aa: CSARGTGGQETQYF

v_gene: TRBV9
j_gene: TRBJ2-2
abundance: many
CDR3aa: CASSVRLAGPGELFF

v_gene: TRBV7-9
j_gene: TRBJ1-4
abundance: -
CDR3aa: CASSLAGTGIEKLFF

v_gene: TRBV15
j_gene: TRBJ1-2
abundance: -
CDR3aa: CATSKGGNYGYTF

v_gene: TRBV27
j_gene: TRBJ1-6
abundance: few
CDR3aa: CASSTVWTSPLHF